This TCR beta chain was identified during a study of T cell responses to AZD1222 COVID-19 vaccine. Study-wide results and caveats: The study identified only five to seven AZD1222 recipients as seropositive at baseline. Without day 14 samples, only post-peak T cell repertoires were studied. Mostly white British, mostly female donors; authors suggested clonal diversity may be underestimated.

Germline V CDR1 and CDR2: LNHDA, SQIVND (reference sequence). Trimming pared 5 bases from V and 5 bases from J, leaving 15 bases between. The CDR3 covers 15 residues. TCRdb's table, derived via immunoSEQ multiplex PCR, lists solely in-frame clones and lacks some. The sample records over 100,000 clones, approximately 91% being singletons. Notes on this clone: Antigen unknown.

The gene calls are TRBV19 and TRBJ2-2; D may be TRBD2 (5 bases). The sequence derives from an adult in good health. Sequenced here: peripheral blood, sampled on day 0 of AZD1222 vaccination. CDR3 protein: CASSWLAALTGELFF. The CDR3 nucleotides are TGTGCCAGTAGTTGGCTAGCTGCTCTAACCGGGGAGCTGTTTTTT.